This T cell receptor (beta chain) was retrieved from a study of cytomegalovirus exposure and HLA in healthy donors. The study, taken as a whole, reports: Listed as cytomegalovirus-associated were 150 to 200 TCR beta chains.

The V end lost 1 base, the J end lost 5 bases, and 12 bases lay between the germline ends. This CDR3 has 15 amino acids. The germline CDR1 and CDR2 sequences are MGHRA and YSYEKL. Among the 110 or so subjects of the validation cohort, separate from the 666-subject first cohort, were the donors. About this clone: Its specificity is not known.

Generated by immunoSEQ multiplex PCR, the TCRdb table keeps only in-frame clones and is missing some. Altogether roughly 50,000 clones are present, around nine tenths being singletons, with the ten largest covering approximately 0.99%. This chain connects TRBV4-1 to TRBJ2-1, with D tentatively TRBD1 (6 bases). This sequence originates from a young man in good health and CMV-seronegative. The sequenced material came from PBMCs. CDR3 residues: CASSQGDRPHNEQFF. The CDR3 DNA follows: TGCGCCAGCAGCCAAGGAGACAGGCCCCACAATGAGCAGTTCTTC.